The 10 T cell receptor beta chains given below trace back to one sample, sequenced in a study of cytomegalovirus exposure and HLA in healthy donors. 60 Vbeta and 13 Jbeta primers were used in PCR. Produced via immunoSEQ multiplex PCR; TCRdb's table is partial and in-frame only. The top ten clones hold 4% to 6% of a sample with 130,000 to 150,000 clones, 75% to 80% of them seen once. Sequencing was done on a sample of PBMCs. The receptors originated from a woman in her forties or fifties in good health and CMV-seronegative.

The J gene is TRBJ1-5, the V gene TRBV28, with 7 bases lining up with TRBD1. V lost 4 bases, J lost 4 bases, and 7 bases stayed unmatched. Germline CDR1 reads MDHEN; CDR2 reads SYDVKM. The CDR3 consists of 15 residues. CDR3 protein: CASSSRGGWNQPQHF. In nucleotides, the CDR3 is TGTGCCAGCAGTTCCAGAGGGGGCTGGAATCAGCCCCAGCATTTT.

This chain links TRBV29-1 with TRBJ2-3, with D maybe TRBD2 (5 bases). V was shortened by 7 bases and J by 2 bases, with 7 bases between the two germline ends. The CDR3 extends over 11 amino acids. Germline V gives CDR1 SQVTM, CDR2 ANQGSEA. The CDR3 loop is CSGGHTDTQYF. DNA for the CDR3: TGCAGCGGCGGGCACACAGATACGCAGTATTTT.

Here the CDR3 reads CASSLGQGYEQYF. Here the CDR3 DNA reads TGTGCCAGCAGCCTCGGACAGGGCTACGAGCAGTACTTC. This chain uses TRBV6-5 with TRBJ2-7; 8 nucleotides agree with TRBD1. The V segment lost 6 bases and the J segment 3 bases; nucleotides outside the gene matches: 4. This CDR3 comprises 13 residues. CDR1 and CDR2 from the germline V gene are MNHEY and SVGAGI.

To note about this clone: Relative to the germline gene, one junction end is altered; a read error may explain this. The sample contains more than one DNA sequence encoding this CDR3. The genes are TRBV5-4 and TRBJ2-5; TRBD2 matches at 16 bases. Germline loops: CDR1 SGHNT, CDR2 YYREEE (reference sequence). This CDR3 comprises 17 residues. CDR3: CASRPGTSGGAVKTQYF. For the CDR3, the DNA is TGCGCCAGCAGGCCCGGGACTAGCGGGGGGGCCGTAAAGACCCAGTACTTC.

CDR3 sequence (DNA): TGTGCCAGCAACACAGTTCCCGGGACAGGGGGCGACGAGCAGTACTTC. It is translated as CASNTVPGTGGDEQYF. This chain uses TRBV7-9 with TRBJ2-7, with 12 positions matching TRBD1. With V trimmed by 7 bases and J by 5 bases, 12 bases remained unmatched. CDR1 is SEHNR and CDR2 is FQNEAQ in the germline V gene (reference sequence). CDR3 length: 16 amino acids. Drawing the rest from reference TRBV7-9 and TRBJ2-7, the complete variable domain is DTGVSQNPRHKITKRGQNVTFRCDPISEHNRLYWYRQTLGQGPEFLTYFQNEAQLEKSRLLSDRFSAERPKGSFSTLEIQRTEQGDSAMYLCASNTVPGTGGDEQYFGPGTRLTVT.

The chain has TRBV6-5 and TRBJ2-1; D gene unclear. Germline-derived CDR1 and CDR2 are MNHEY and SVGAGI. The CDR3 sequence is 14 residues long. The V and J ends lost 6 bases and 0 bases respectively, with 9 bases between them. DNA for the CDR3: TGTGCCAGCAGAAAATCTAGCTCCTACAATGAGCAGTTCTTC. Translated, it gives CASRKSSSYNEQFF.

The V and J genes are TRBV29-1 and TRBJ1-6; D unresolved. CDR1 SQVTM and CDR2 ANQGSEA come from the germline V gene. V was pared by 6 bases and J by 6 bases, with 15 bases between. This CDR3 contains 14 residues. CDR3 nucleotides: TGCAGCGTGGGCTCGTCGAGCTCTAATTCACCCCTCCACTTT. Amino acid sequence: CSVGSSSSNSPLHF.

The V call is TRBV7-2, the J call TRBJ2-2; 14 bases match TRBD2. CDR3 length equals 18 residues. Germline V lookup: CDR1 SGHTA, CDR2 FQGNSA. V shed 6 bases, J shed 4 bases, and the junction held 10 bases outside the gene matches. The CDR3 DNA sequence: TGTGCCAGCAGTAGGGACAGGGGACTAGCGGGGGCCACCGGGGAGCTGTTTTTT. It is translated as CASSRDRGLAGATGELFF.

The rearrangement links TRBV6-6 to TRBJ1-1, with TRBD1 identical over 7 bases. The CDR3 sequence is 14 residues long. Germline CDR1 reads MNHNY; CDR2 reads SVGAGI (reference sequence). V trimming: 6 bases; J trimming: 3 bases; junction bases outside the gene matches: 7. CDR3 sequence (DNA): TGTGCCAGCAGCTGGGACAGAGCTTACACTGAAGCTTTCTTT. Its protein is CASSWDRAYTEAFF.

This chain connects TRBV6-4 to TRBJ1-2, with TRBD1 matching over 8 bases. V shed 5 bases, J shed 8 bases, and the junction held 13 bases outside the gene matches. Germline values: CDR1 MRHNA, CDR2 SNTAGT. The CDR3 runs 15 residues. The CDR3 DNA reads TGTGCCAGCAGTTCGGGGGCGTACAGGGGGAGAGGCTACACCTTC. It yields the protein CASSSGAYRGRGYTF.